The clone carrying this T cell receptor (beta chain) was seen more than once but under ten times. This entry comes from a study of blood T cell repertoires in COVID-19. In the study overall: Donors in the United States, Italy and Spain gave samples during acute or convalescent COVID-19.

The study drew participants aged roughly 18 to 95 years from around 24 US areas. The study assigned cohorts using participant-reported clinical history. Cohort 3 donors were reported recovered after two negative PCRs, clearance, or symptom resolution. The protocol was immunoSEQ multiplex PCR, while the TCRdb copy is restricted to in-frame clones and leaves out a portion. The table includes some 300,000 clones, 88% detected once. Sequences were obtained from PBMCs or T cells enriched from blood (not recorded which). The sequence was collected from a woman aged 25 to 39 who had recovered from COVID-19.

The CDR3 bases are TGTGCCAGCAGCCCTCGACTAGCGGGAACTCTACTTTACGAGCAGTACTTC. This translates into CASSPRLAGTLLYEQYF. The J gene is TRBJ2-7, the V gene TRBV11-2; 11 positions agree with TRBD2. The germline V gene has CDR1 SGHAT and CDR2 FQNNGV. With 5 bases clipped from V and 4 bases from J, the junction kept 13 bases outside the gene matches. The CDR3 totals 17 residues.